Listed below are T cell receptor beta chains from one sample, sequenced in a study of T cells in Graves' hyperthyroidism and ophthalmopathy. A single record per CDR3 protein comes from TCRdb applying MiXCR to the multiplex PCR reads. This table has roughly 45,000 distinct CDR3 sequences, approximately 50% appearing once. Sequencing input: peripheral blood or thyroid tissue (not recorded which). Receptors originate from a woman in her 50s with Graves' hyperthyroidism. CDR3s include the opening cysteine and the closing phenylalanine or tryptophan.

V gene: TRBV6-6
CDR3 protein: CASSFAAGGVQPQHF

V gene: TRBV20-1
CDR3 protein: CSARALYREDTEASF

V gene: TRBV2
CDR3 protein: CASREDGPNQPQHF

V gene: TRBV7-2
CDR3 protein: CASSLGTGGYTF

V gene: TRBV2
CDR3 protein: CASSYDSGNSPLHF

V gene: TRBV28
CDR3 protein: CAGSSTFNYGYTF

V gene: TRBV7-9
CDR3 protein: CASSRVSTGGEQYF

V gene: TRBV5-4
CDR3 protein: CASSLLTGRNQETQYF

V gene: TRBV29-1
CDR3 protein: CSASTGVGYEQYF

V gene: TRBV10-3
CDR3 protein: CAIRPTDTYNSPLHF

V gene: TRBV2
CDR3 protein: CASNPREEVIETQYF

V gene: TRBV15
CDR3 protein: CATSPDREETQYF

V gene: TRBV12-3/TRBV12-4
CDR3 protein: CASSPRWTEAFF

V gene: TRBV20-1
CDR3 protein: CSAIAGTSGRESYEQYF

V gene: TRBV7-9
CDR3 protein: CASSLIRGLNTEAFF

V gene: TRBV6-2/TRBV6-3
CDR3 protein: CASSTTGYYGYTF

V gene: TRBV2
CDR3 protein: CASSDRSSYEQYF

V gene: TRBV5-1
CDR3 protein: CASSRVTEAFF

V gene: TRBV7-2
CDR3 protein: CASSSLSGLQFF

V gene: TRBV28
CDR3 protein: CASSFYLKTVPSYEQYF

V gene: TRBV12-3/TRBV12-4
CDR3 protein: CASSLLESTEAFF

V gene: TRBV7-2
CDR3 protein: CASSTGLAGSSYEQYF

V gene: TRBV5-6
CDR3 protein: CASSPPRSGNTIYF

V gene: TRBV13
CDR3 protein: CASSIRERITYEQYF

V gene: TRBV6-1
CDR3 protein: CASTKGETQYF

V gene: TRBV7-3
CDR3 protein: CASSDGTGEDYGYTF

V gene: TRBV29-1
CDR3 protein: CSVWGEGKRNEQYF

V gene: TRBV6-1
CDR3 protein: CASSGADSYGYTF

V gene: TRBV10-3
CDR3 protein: CAIRAAGQNYGYTF

V gene: TRBV28
CDR3 protein: CASRPGPGTLGYTF

V gene: TRBV10-3
CDR3 protein: CAISAQGSSHEQYF

V gene: TRBV28
CDR3 protein: CASSPTHRIKTQYF

V gene: TRBV13
CDR3 protein: CASSLDPTSGHEQYF

V gene: TRBV20-1
CDR3 protein: CSARDRGTSNNEKLFF

V gene: TRBV14
CDR3 protein: CASSQAGRSSPLHF

V gene: TRBV7-9
CDR3 protein: CASSFRVRTDTQYF

V gene: TRBV2
CDR3 protein: CASSEGGLNQPQHF

V gene: TRBV20-1
CDR3 protein: CSASTGTGASDTQYF

V gene: TRBV11-3
CDR3 protein: CASSALGQGNTGELFF

V gene: TRBV15
CDR3 protein: CATKTGDNYGYTF

V gene: TRBV7-2
CDR3 protein: CASSVGGLAGNHEQYF

V gene: TRBV7-2
CDR3 protein: CASSLVSSGRETQYF

V gene: TRBV27
CDR3 protein: CASSPGTGGGHGYTF

V gene: TRBV7-3
CDR3 protein: CASSLRPGINSPLHF